The 16 T cell receptor beta chains in this list originate from one sample, sequenced in a study of vaccination and CD4 T cells after COVID-19. Treatment described: approximately 9-day PBMC culture with coronavirus spike peptide pools or control peptides (ViraFEST assay). Sequenced with the Oncomine TCR Beta short-read assay was DNA taken from cultured CD4+ T cells. TCRdb used MiXCR to reprocess the PCR reads, holding one entry per CDR3 protein. Of some 15,000 distinct CDR3 sequences in the sample, around 40% were seen once. These receptors' antigens are unknown. Sample: cultured CD4+ T cells from blood. All receptors come from a human donor with COVID-19.

The chain couples TRBV6-1 to TRBJ2-3; D remains ambiguous. Germline V gene sequence: CDR1 MNHNS, CDR2 SASEGT. The CDR3 covers 12 residues. Trimming cost V 8 bases and J 0 bases, with 6 bases left between them. CDR3 in DNA: TGTGCCAGCGCCACGAGCACAGATACGCAGTATTTT. It is translated as CASATSTDTQYF.

The genes are TRBV19 and TRBJ1-4; D is uncertain. From germline, CDR1 is LNHDA and CDR2 SQIVND (reference sequence). The CDR3 length is 14 residues. V shed 5 bases and J shed 7 bases, with 14 bases lying between them. CDR3 bases: TGTGCCAGTAGTGCCGACAACCTCCTTGAAAAACTGTTTTTT. This gives the protein CASSADNLLEKLFF.

The V call is TRBV6-1, the J call TRBJ1-1, with unresolved D. The V gene's germline CDR1 is MNHNS and CDR2 SASEGT. Trimming removed 5 bases from V and 2 bases from J, with 9 bases in between. The CDR3 is made up of 13 amino acids. The CDR3 spells CASSPPTNTEAFF. As DNA, the CDR3 is TGTGCCAGCAGTCCCCCCACTAACACTGAAGCTTTCTTT.

This clonotype came up a few times. V and J are TRBV21-1 and TRBJ1-2; the D call TRBD1 from the table was never checked on the DNA. TRBV21-1 is assigned pseudogene status. The length of the CDR3 is 14 residues. Here the CDR3 reads CASSRRDTYYGYTF. The CDR3 DNA reads as TGTGCCAGCAGCCGTCGGGACACCTACTATGGCTACACCTTC.

The chain recombines TRBV20-1 with TRBJ1-2; possible D gene TRBD1, 5 bases. Germline CDR1 and CDR2: DFQATT and SNEGSKA (reference sequence). This CDR3 contains 14 residues. Trimming took off 4 bases at V and 2 bases at J, with 14 bases between the two ends. The CDR3 DNA is TGCAGTGCTATCGGGCCAGGGAGGAACTATGGCTACACCTTC. Encoded protein: CSAIGPGRNYGYTF.

This chain joins TRBV27 and TRBJ1-1; D is perhaps TRBD1 (5 bases). The CDR3 is made up of 16 amino acids. Germline V gene lookup returns CDR1 MNHEY and CDR2 SMNVEV (reference sequence). Deletions cut 2 bases from V and 5 bases from J, with 18 bases between. In DNA, the CDR3 is TGTGCCAGCAGTTTACAGTCGGGGGGGAGGAATACTGAAGCTTTCTTT. The encoded protein is CASSLQSGGRNTEAFF.

The V and J genes are TRBV6-5 and TRBJ1-1; no clear D. This CDR3 has 13 amino acids. V lost 4 bases and J 5 bases, leaving 11 bases between the germline ends. Germline CDR1 and CDR2: MNHEY and SVGAGI. CDR3 in amino acids: CASSLSGLTEAFF. CDR3 coding DNA: TGTGCCAGCAGTTTGTCGGGGTTAACTGAAGCTTTCTTT.

This clonotype was seen a few times. DNA for the CDR3: TGCAGCGTTGGGCGGCGGGAGCAGCCCCAGCATTTT. This gives the protein CSVGRREQPQHF. V usage is TRBV29-1 and J usage is TRBJ1-5; D is unclear. CDR1 is SQVTM, CDR2 ANQGSEA, per germline. The V end lost 4 bases, the J end lost 7 bases, and 11 bases lay between the germline ends. The CDR3 has 12 amino acids.

The chain couples TRBV15 to TRBJ2-1; D is ambiguous. V was cut by 7 bases and J by 0 bases, with 10 bases left in between. The CDR3 runs to 14 residues. Germline lookup yields CDR1 LNHNV and CDR2 YYDKDF (reference sequence). CDR3 sequence (DNA): TGTGCCACCACAACAGAAGGCTCCTACAATGAGCAGTTCTTC. Encoded protein: CATTTEGSYNEQFF. Supplemented by reference TRBV15 and TRBJ2-1, the full variable domain reads DAMVIQNPRYQVTQFGKPVTLSCSQTLNHNVMYWYQQKSSQAPKLLFHYYDKDFNNEADTPDNFQSRRPNTSFCFLDIRSPGLGDTAMYLCATTTEGSYNEQFFGPGTRLTVL.

The chain carries TRBV5-1 and TRBJ2-1; no clear D gene. Trimming removed 4 bases from V and 7 bases from J, with 18 bases in between. The CDR3 covers 15 residues. Germline V gives CDR1 SGHRS, CDR2 YFSETQ. The CDR3 loop reads CASSLGSSLGNEQFF. In nucleotides, the CDR3 is TGCGCCAGCAGCCTAGGGTCTTCTCTCGGGAATGAGCAGTTCTTC.

The chain has TRBV7-9 and TRBJ2-2, with TRBD1 as a possible D gene (7 bases). CDR3 length: 16 residues. Germline CDR1 and CDR2: SEHNR and FQNEAQ (reference sequence). The V and J ends lost 1 base and 3 bases respectively, with 12 bases between them. The CDR3: CASSLVQGGHTGELFF. Written as DNA, the CDR3 is TGTGCCAGCAGCTTAGTCCAGGGGGGACACACCGGGGAGCTGTTTTTT.

The V gene is TRBV7-2, the J gene TRBJ1-6; weak D call: TRBD1 (5 bases). Germline CDR1 and CDR2: SGHTA and FQGNSA. Trimming shortened V by 0 bases and J by 5 bases, and 8 bases separated the two germline ends. There are 15 residues in the CDR3. DNA of the CDR3: TGTGCCAGCAGCTTAGCGCGGGGGGATAATTCACCCCTCCACTTT. Its protein product is CASSLARGDNSPLHF.

A word on this clonotype: Lacking the conserved final phenylalanine or tryptophan, this CDR3 likely reflects a read error. No DNA is shown, since the ends of the CDR3 on it are uncertain; the CDR3 is the one TCRdb lists. The CDR3 sequence: CASSNGLLRTV. The rearrangement uses TRBV5-1 and TRBJ2-1; the table's D call, TRBD1, was not checked against the DNA. 11 amino acids form the CDR3, both terminal residues included. Germline CDR1 SGHRS, CDR2 YFSETQ.

This clonotype was detected a few times. The chain uses TRBV20-1 and TRBJ2-7; maybe TRBD2 (6 bases). The CDR3 is 16 amino acids. The germline CDR1 and CDR2 sequences are DFQATT and SNEGSKA (reference sequence). Trimming left V 6 bases short and J 1 base short, with 22 bases between. Written as DNA, the CDR3 is TGCAGTGCCCCGGAGGGGCAGGGTAAGGGTTCCTACGAGCAGTACTTC. Translation gives CSAPEGQGKGSYEQYF.

This clonotype turned up a few times. The chain carries TRBV6-1 and TRBJ2-5; D is uncertain. The CDR3 covers 11 residues. Per germline, CDR1 MNHNS and CDR2 SASEGT. V shed 7 bases and J shed 9 bases, with 12 bases lying between them. This chain's CDR3 is CASTETSAQYF. The CDR3, as DNA: TGTGCCAGCACAGAGACATCCGCCCAGTACTTC.

This clonotype has only a few counts. V gene TRBV19 combines with J gene TRBJ1-3; maybe TRBD1 (6 bases). The V and J ends lost 10 bases and 2 bases respectively, with 15 bases between them. This CDR3 comprises 14 residues. Germline V lookup: CDR1 LNHDA, CDR2 SQIVND (reference sequence). CDR3 coding DNA: TGTGCCACCAGGAGGGGGGGGCCTGGAAACACCATATATTTT. Encoded protein: CATRRGGPGNTIYF.